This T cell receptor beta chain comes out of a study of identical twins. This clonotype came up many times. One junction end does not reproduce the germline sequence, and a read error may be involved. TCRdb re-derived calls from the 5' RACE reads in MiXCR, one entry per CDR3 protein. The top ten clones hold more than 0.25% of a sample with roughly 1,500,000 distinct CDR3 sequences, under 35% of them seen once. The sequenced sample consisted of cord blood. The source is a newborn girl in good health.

This CDR3 is CASSLGTSGSYNEQFF. CDR3 nucleotide sequence: TGCGCCAGCAGCTTGGGTACTAGCGGGAGTTACAATGAGCAGTTCTTC. The chain couples TRBV7-2 to TRBJ2-1, with 11 bases that match TRBD2. This CDR3 has 16 amino acids. Looked up from germline, CDR1 is SGHTA and CDR2 is FQGNSA.